This TCR beta chain is drawn from a study of T cell responses to AZD1222 COVID-19 vaccine. General study results and limits: Targeting of unmutated variant regions was reportedly seen in nearly half of spike-specific TCRs. Two AZD1222 administrations were followed by greater Spike-specific TCR breadth and depth.

TCRdb keeps only in-frame clones here, not all; method: immunoSEQ multiplex PCR. The repertoire holds 83,000 or so clones, 75% to 95% seen once, with approximately 30% in the top ten. V was clipped by 4 bases and J by 3 bases, with 15 bases between them. Germline CDR1 reads MNHEY; CDR2 reads SMNVEV (reference sequence). This CDR3 is built from 16 residues. On this clone itself: Its specificity is not known.

V usage is TRBV27 and J usage is TRBJ2-2; tentatively, D is TRBD1 (6 bases). Material: peripheral blood, obtained 28 days after the second AZD1222 dose. The receptor comes from an adult who received the AZD1222 COVID-19 vaccine. The CDR3 sequence: CASSSPGQGYTGELFF. The CDR3 nucleotides read TGTGCCAGCAGTTCCCCGGGCCAGGGGTACACCGGGGAGCTGTTTTTT.